This T cell receptor (beta chain) was recovered during a study of CD8 T cells in ankylosing spondylitis. This clonotype was counted at least ten times. The CDR3 length is 15 residues. The V and J ends lost 0 bases and 4 bases respectively, with 11 bases between them. In germline, CDR1 is MNHEY, CDR2 SMNVEV (reference sequence). TCRdb re-called the 5' RACE reads through MiXCR, storing one row per CDR3 protein. The sample records about 320,000 distinct CDR3 sequences, roughly 11% being singletons. The TCR originated in a female donor with ankylosing spondylitis or in good health (not recorded which). J is TRBJ2-3 and V is TRBV27; D may be TRBD1 (5 bases). The sample comprised blood, either unsorted or a sorted T cell fraction (not recorded which). The CDR3 region is CASSLSVGPSDTQYF. The CDR3 DNA sequence: TGTGCCAGCAGTTTATCGGTGGGGCCCTCAGATACGCAGTATTTT.